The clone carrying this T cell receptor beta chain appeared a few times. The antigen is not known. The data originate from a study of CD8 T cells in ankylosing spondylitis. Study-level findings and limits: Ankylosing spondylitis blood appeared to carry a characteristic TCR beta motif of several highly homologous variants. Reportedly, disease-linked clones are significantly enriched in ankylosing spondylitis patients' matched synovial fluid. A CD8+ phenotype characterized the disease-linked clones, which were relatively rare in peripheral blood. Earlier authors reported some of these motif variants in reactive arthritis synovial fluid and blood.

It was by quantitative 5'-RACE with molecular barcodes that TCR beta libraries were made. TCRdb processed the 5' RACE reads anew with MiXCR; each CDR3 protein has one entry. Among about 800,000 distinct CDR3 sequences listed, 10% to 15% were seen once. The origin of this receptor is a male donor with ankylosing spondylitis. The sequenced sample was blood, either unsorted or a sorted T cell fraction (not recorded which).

This CDR3 reads CSVGVAGDADEQFF. The CDR3 region has the DNA TGCAGCGTTGGTGTGGCGGGGGATGCCGATGAGCAGTTCTTC. The V call is TRBV29-1, the J call TRBJ2-1; TRBD2 aligns across 7 bases. V shed 4 bases, J shed 8 bases, and the junction held 11 bases outside the gene matches. Germline V gene lookup returns CDR1 SQVTM and CDR2 ANQGSEA. The CDR3 is 14 amino acids.